The 14 T cell receptor beta chains below come from one sample, sequenced in a study of blood T cell repertoires in COVID-19. Sequenced by immunoSEQ multiplex PCR; TCRdb stores in-frame clones only, minus some. The profile shows around 150,000 clones, roughly 80% of them singletons. What was sequenced was peripheral blood. The receptors come from a woman between 55 and 75 years old with acute or convalescent COVID-19.

J is TRBJ1-3 and V is TRBV19; 8 bases fit TRBD1. V lost 6 bases and J lost 4; bases outside the gene matches: 5. The V gene's germline CDR1 is LNHDA and CDR2 SQIVND (reference sequence). The CDR3 totals 14 residues. CDR3 loop: CASRRTGTGNTIYF. CDR3 in DNA: TGTGCCAGTAGACGGACAGGGACCGGAAACACCATATATTTT.

This clone was counted many times. V is TRBV7-3 and J is TRBJ2-2; no definite D call. Germline loops: CDR1 SGHTA, CDR2 FQGTGA. CDR3 length equals 15 residues. V lost 3 bases and J lost 0, with 8 bases in between. The CDR3 is CASSLGTANTGELFF. CDR3 coding DNA: TGTGCCAGCAGCTTGGGCACCGCGAACACCGGGGAGCTGTTTTTT.

This clone occurred once. V and J are TRBV27 and TRBJ1-2, with 11 bases that match TRBD1. Germline V gene lookup returns CDR1 MNHEY and CDR2 SMNVEV (reference sequence). This CDR3 contains 16 residues. After removal of 0 bases from V and 6 bases from J, the junction contained 6 bases not matched to a gene. CDR3 nucleotides: TGTGCCAGCAGTTTATCGATGGGACAGGGGGGGAATGGCTACACCTTC. Protein product: CASSLSMGQGGNGYTF.

The chain recombines TRBV29-1 with TRBJ1-1, with 7 bases identical to TRBD1. The CDR3 totals 13 residues. Per the germline V gene, CDR1 is SQVTM and CDR2 is ANQGSEA. V lost 6 bases to trimming and J lost 1 base; unmatched junction nucleotides: 5. Here the CDR3 DNA reads TGCAGCGTGTCACAGGGGAGGAACACTGAAGCTTTCTTT. It encodes CSVSQGRNTEAFF.

The chain is built from TRBV5-5 and TRBJ2-5; D unclear. The CDR3 runs 14 residues. Germline CDR1 and CDR2: SGHKS and YYEKEE (reference sequence). V was pared by 0 bases and J by 5 bases, with 11 bases between. CDR3 bases: TGTGCCAGCAGCTTGGGATGGAGCGAGGAGACCCAGTACTTC. The encoded protein is CASSLGWSEETQYF.

The chain employs TRBV2 and TRBJ2-7; 7 bases are a match to TRBD2. Per the germline V gene, CDR1 is SNHLY and CDR2 is FYNNEI. This CDR3 spans 15 amino acids. With 6 bases clipped from V and 2 bases from J, the junction kept 10 bases outside the gene matches. The CDR3 DNA follows: TGTGCCAGCAGCCCCGGGAGGCCACAGACCTACGAGCAGTACTTC. This gives the protein CASSPGRPQTYEQYF.

The chain is built from TRBV3-1 (or the pseudogene TRBV3-2) and TRBJ2-2; 8 bases agree with TRBD1. This CDR3 is built from 15 residues. Germline V gene sequence: CDR1 LGHDT, CDR2 YNNKEL (reference sequence). V lost 8 bases and J lost 8; bases outside the gene matches: 13. The chain's CDR3 is CASAGTGRLAGELFF. In DNA form, the CDR3 reads TGTGCCAGCGCAGGGACAGGACGGTTGGCGGGGGAGCTGTTTTTT.

Concerning this clone: Germline is not matched at one junction end, which may reflect a read error. The chain uses TRBV7-2 and TRBJ2-1; 9 bases map to TRBD2. From germline, CDR1 is SGHTA and CDR2 FQGNSA. The CDR3 extends over 14 amino acids. The CDR3 sequence: CASRVAGARNGQFF. CDR3 sequence (DNA): TGTGCCAGCAGGGTAGCGGGAGCCAGGAATGGGCAGTTCTTC.

V is TRBV7-2 and J is TRBJ2-7; D gene uncertain. Trimming cost V 5 bases and J 6 bases, with 17 bases left between them. CDR1 is SGHTA and CDR2 is FQGNSA in the germline V gene. The CDR3 has 14 residues. CDR3 region: CASSPKSLVGEQYF. CDR3 sequence (DNA): TGTGCCAGCAGCCCCAAATCCTTAGTCGGCGAGCAGTACTTC.

The chain recombines TRBV27 with TRBJ2-7; 9 bases align to TRBD1. The length of the CDR3 is 18 residues. The germline CDR1 and CDR2 sequences are MNHEY and SMNVEV (reference sequence). The junction had 16 bases not matched to a gene; V was cut back by 5 bases and J by 2 bases. CDR3 region: CASSNHPYRGQVAYEQYF. For the CDR3, the DNA is TGTGCCAGCAGTAACCATCCCTACAGGGGGCAGGTCGCCTACGAGCAGTACTTC.

The chain uses TRBV7-3 and TRBJ1-2; 10 nucleotides agree with TRBD1. Trimming removed 5 bases from V and 2 bases from J; junction bases left unmatched: 5. CDR1 is SGHTA and CDR2 is FQGTGA in the germline V gene. The CDR3 consists of 15 residues. CDR3 in amino acids: CASSLDRGRNYGYTF. CDR3 in DNA: TGTGCCAGCAGCCTAGACAGGGGGCGCAACTATGGCTACACCTTC.

The chain uses TRBV19 and TRBJ2-1; 7 nucleotides match TRBD2. The CDR3 has 13 residues. Germline-derived CDR1 and CDR2 are LNHDA and SQIVND (reference sequence). V lost 0 bases and J lost 9; bases outside the gene matches: 2. CDR3 DNA: TGTGCCAGTAGTATAGACCGCGGGGGTGAGCAGTTCTTC. This gives the protein CASSIDRGGEQFF.

CDR3 sequence (DNA): TGTGCCACCAGTGACCCTCGGGACAGGGGACAAGAGACCCAGTACTTC. Translated: CATSDPRDRGQETQYF. The J gene is TRBJ2-5, the V gene TRBV24-1; 10 bases map to TRBD1. V was pared by 4 bases and J by 2 bases, with 6 bases of the junction left unmatched. The germline V gene encodes CDR1 KGHDR and CDR2 SFDVKD. This CDR3 has 16 amino acids.

The rearrangement joins TRBV6-5 to TRBJ1-1; D might be TRBD1 (6 bases). The CDR3 runs 14 residues. V was trimmed by 7 bases and J by 4 bases, leaving 16 bases between them. Germline V gene sequence: CDR1 MNHEY, CDR2 SVGAGI. The CDR3 nucleotides are TGTGCCAGCACCGAAAGGGGGTACCGCACTGAAGCTTTCTTT. This translates into CASTERGYRTEAFF.